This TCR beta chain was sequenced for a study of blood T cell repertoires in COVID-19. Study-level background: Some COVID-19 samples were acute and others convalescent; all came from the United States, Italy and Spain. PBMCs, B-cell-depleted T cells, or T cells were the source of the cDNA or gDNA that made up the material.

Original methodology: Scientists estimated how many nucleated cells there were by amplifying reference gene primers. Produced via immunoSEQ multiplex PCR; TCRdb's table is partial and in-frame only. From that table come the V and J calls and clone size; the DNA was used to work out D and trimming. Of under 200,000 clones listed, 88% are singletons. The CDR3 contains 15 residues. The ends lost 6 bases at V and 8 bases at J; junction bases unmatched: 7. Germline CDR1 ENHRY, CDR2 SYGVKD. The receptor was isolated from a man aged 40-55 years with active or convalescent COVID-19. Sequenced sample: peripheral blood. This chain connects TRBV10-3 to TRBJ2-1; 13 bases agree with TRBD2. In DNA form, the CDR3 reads TGTGCCATCAGCGGTAGGACTAGCGGGAGCTATGAGCAGTTCTTC. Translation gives CAISGRTSGSYEQFF.